This TCR beta chain was identified in a study of OX40 agonist ivuxolimab in advanced cancers. Study summary: Past anti-PD-1, anti-PD-L1 or anti-CTLA-4 therapy was accepted, and approximately 40% had received some. Whole-study results and caveats: Expanded peripheral T-cell antigen specificity went undetermined. At 0.1 to 3.0 mg/kg and by week 6, CD4+ and CD8+ T cells in the blood had expanded clonally.

Drawing of blood for sampling happened at baseline, at cycle 4 day 1, and at cycle 7 day 1. The protocol was immunoSEQ multiplex PCR, while the TCRdb copy is restricted to in-frame clones and leaves out a portion. The sample lists 70,000 to 95,000 clones, about 94% occurring once. The CDR3 loop spans 16 amino acids. Details on this clone: The target antigen is unknown.

The rearrangement uses TRBV1 and TRBJ2-5; TRBD2 reflects the table's D call only, with no check against the DNA. TRBV1 represents a pseudogene. The specimen was CD4+ or CD8+ T cells sorted from blood, collected in a trial of the OX40 agonist ivuxolimab. The sequence came from an adult with an advanced solid tumor such as melanoma, head and neck, liver or kidney cancer. The CDR3 spells CTSSQGTSCLLETQYF. DNA of the CDR3: TGCACCAGCAGCCAGGGGACTAGCTGTCTTCTGGAGACCCAGTACTTC.